The source of this TCR beta chain is a study of T-cell memory formation after mild COVID-19. As regards this clonotype: Its antigen is undetermined.

MiXCR was run by TCRdb on the 5' RACE reads, yielding one entry per CDR3 protein. The sample holds roughly 160,000 distinct CDR3 sequences, approximately 10% seen once. Study-wide findings and caveats: Those CD4+ clones that contracted were mainly in CM and EM (CD8+ ones in EMRA). Clones contracting day 15 to 85 were balanced CD4/CD8; later expanders leaned CD4+.

The receptor comes from a young man who had mild COVID-19 (a few samples of this study predate the infection). Cell type and time point are not known. The sequenced material came from PBMCs or a T cell subset sorted from them (not recorded which).

The CDR3 DNA sequence: TGCGCCAGCAGCCAGGGGGTGTCTAATGAAAAACTGTTTTTT. This translates into CASSQGVSNEKLFF. The chain has TRBV4-1 and TRBJ1-4; possibly TRBD1 for D (5 bases). The CDR3 runs 14 residues. Trimming took 3 bases from V and 3 from J, leaving 8 bases between them. Germline-derived CDR1 and CDR2 are MGHRA and YSYEKL.